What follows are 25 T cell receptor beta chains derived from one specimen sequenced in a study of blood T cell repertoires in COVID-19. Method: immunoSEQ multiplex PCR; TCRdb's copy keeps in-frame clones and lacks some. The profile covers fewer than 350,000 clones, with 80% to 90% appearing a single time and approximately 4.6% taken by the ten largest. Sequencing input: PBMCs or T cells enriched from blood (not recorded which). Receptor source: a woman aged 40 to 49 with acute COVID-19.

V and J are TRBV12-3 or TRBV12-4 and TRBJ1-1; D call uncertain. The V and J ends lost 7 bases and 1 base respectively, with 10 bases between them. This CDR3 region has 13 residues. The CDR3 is CASTLMRNTEAFF. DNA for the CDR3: TGTGCCAGCACCCTAATGAGGAACACTGAAGCTTTCTTT.

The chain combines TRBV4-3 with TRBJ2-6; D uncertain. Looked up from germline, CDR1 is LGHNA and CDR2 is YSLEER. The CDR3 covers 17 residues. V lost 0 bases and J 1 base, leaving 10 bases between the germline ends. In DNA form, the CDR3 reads TGCGCCAGCAGCCAAGATCTAACAGCTTCTGGGGCCAACGTCCTGACTTTC. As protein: CASSQDLTASGANVLTF.

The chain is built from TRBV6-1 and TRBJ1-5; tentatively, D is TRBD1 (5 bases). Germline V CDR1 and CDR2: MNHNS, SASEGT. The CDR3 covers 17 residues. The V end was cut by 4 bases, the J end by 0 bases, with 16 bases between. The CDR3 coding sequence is TGTGCCAGCAGTGGAATGAAAGGAAGGGGTAGCAATCAGCCCCAGCATTTT. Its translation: CASSGMKGRGSNQPQHF.

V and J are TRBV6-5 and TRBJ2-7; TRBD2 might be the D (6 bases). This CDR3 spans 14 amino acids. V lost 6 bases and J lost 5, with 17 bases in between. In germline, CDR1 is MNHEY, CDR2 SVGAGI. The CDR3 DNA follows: TGTGCCAGCAGCCGGCGGGGAATAGTAAACGAGCAGTACTTC. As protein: CASSRRGIVNEQYF.

CDR3 in amino acids: CASRGVSATADTQYF. In nucleotides, the CDR3 is TGCGCCAGCAGAGGAGTTAGTGCTACCGCAGATACGCAGTATTTT. The chain links TRBV5-1 to TRBJ2-3; D unclear. The V end was cut by 5 bases, the J end by 4 bases, with 17 bases between. This CDR3 is 15 amino acids long. The germline gives CDR1 SGHRS, CDR2 YFSETQ. Looking up the rest from reference TRBV5-1 and TRBJ2-3 gives the full variable domain: KAGVTQTPRYLIKTRGQQVTLSCSPISGHRSVSWYQQTPGQGLQFLFEYFSETQRNKGNFPGRFSGRQFSNSRSEMNVSTLELGDSALYLCASRGVSATADTQYFGPGTRLTVL.

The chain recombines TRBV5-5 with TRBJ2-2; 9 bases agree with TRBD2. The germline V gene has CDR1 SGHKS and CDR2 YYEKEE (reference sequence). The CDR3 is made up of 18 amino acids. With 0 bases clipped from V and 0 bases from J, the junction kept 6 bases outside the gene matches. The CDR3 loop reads CASSLAGSGGPNTGELFF. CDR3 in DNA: TGTGCCAGCAGCTTGGCAGGCAGCGGGGGGCCGAACACCGGGGAGCTGTTTTTT.

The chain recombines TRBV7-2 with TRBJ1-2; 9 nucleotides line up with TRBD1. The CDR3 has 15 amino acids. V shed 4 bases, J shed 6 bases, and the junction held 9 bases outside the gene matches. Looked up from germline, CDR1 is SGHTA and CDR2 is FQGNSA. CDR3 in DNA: TGTGCCAGCAGCTCGGACAGGGGACCTTGGGATGGCTACACCTTC. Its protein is CASSSDRGPWDGYTF.

CDR3 sequence reads: CASSPGLAGEYEQYF. CDR3 nucleotides: TGTGCCAGTAGCCCGGGACTAGCGGGGGAATACGAGCAGTACTTC. J is TRBJ2-7 and V is TRBV19; 14 positions agree with TRBD2. Germline V gives CDR1 LNHDA, CDR2 SQIVND (reference sequence). The ends lost 6 bases at V and 4 bases at J; junction bases unmatched: 5. This CDR3 is 15 amino acids long.

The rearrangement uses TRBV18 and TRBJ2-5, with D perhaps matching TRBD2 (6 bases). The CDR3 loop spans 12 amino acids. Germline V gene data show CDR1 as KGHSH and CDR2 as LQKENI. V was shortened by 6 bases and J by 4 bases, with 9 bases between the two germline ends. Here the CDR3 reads CASSLAPETQYF. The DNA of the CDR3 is TGTGCCAGCTCCCTAGCGCCAGAGACCCAGTACTTC.

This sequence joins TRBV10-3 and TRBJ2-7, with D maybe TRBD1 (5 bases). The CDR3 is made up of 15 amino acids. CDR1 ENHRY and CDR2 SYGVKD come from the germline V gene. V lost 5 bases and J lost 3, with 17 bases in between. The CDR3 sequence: CAISNTQAKDYEQYF. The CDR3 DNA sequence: TGTGCCATCAGTAATACACAGGCCAAGGACTACGAGCAGTACTTC.

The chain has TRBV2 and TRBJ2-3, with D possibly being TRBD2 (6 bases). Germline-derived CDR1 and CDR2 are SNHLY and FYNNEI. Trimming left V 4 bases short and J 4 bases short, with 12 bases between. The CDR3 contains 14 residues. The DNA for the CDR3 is TGTGCCAGCAGTGTCACTAGCAGATCAGATACGCAGTATTTT. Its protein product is CASSVTSRSDTQYF.

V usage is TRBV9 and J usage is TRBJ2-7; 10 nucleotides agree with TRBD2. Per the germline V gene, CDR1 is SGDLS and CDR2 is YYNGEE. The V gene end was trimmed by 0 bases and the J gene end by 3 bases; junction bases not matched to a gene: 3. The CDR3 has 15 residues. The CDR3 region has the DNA TGTGCCAGCAGCGTAGGGCTAGCGGGGGACTACGAGCAGTACTTC. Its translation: CASSVGLAGDYEQYF.

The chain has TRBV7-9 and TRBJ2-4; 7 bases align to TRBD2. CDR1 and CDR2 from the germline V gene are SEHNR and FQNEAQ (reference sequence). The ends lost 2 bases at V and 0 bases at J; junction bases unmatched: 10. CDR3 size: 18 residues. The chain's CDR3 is CASSLLLGLDPAKNIQYF. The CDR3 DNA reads TGTGCCAGCAGCTTACTCCTCGGACTAGACCCAGCCAAAAACATTCAGTACTTC.

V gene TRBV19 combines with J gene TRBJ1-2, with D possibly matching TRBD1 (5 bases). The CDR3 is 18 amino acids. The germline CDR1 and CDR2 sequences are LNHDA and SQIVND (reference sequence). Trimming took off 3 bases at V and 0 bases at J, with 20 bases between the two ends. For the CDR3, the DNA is TGTGCCAGTAGTATGGCCCCCCCCCAAGACAGAGCTAACTATGGCTACACCTTC. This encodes CASSMAPPQDRANYGYTF.

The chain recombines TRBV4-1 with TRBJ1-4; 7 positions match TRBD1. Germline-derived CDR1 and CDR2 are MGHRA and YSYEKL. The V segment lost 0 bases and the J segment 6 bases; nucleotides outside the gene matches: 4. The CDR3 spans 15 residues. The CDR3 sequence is CASSQETGWDEKLFF. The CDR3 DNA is TGCGCCAGCAGCCAAGAGACAGGGTGGGATGAAAAACTGTTTTTT.

In DNA, the CDR3 is TGTGCCAGTAGTATAGATGGGACAACCGACTATGGCTACACCTTC. Amino acids: CASSIDGTTDYGYTF. This chain links TRBV19 with TRBJ1-2; D may be TRBD1 (6 bases). CDR1 LNHDA and CDR2 SQIVND come from the germline V gene (reference sequence). The V end lost 0 bases, the J end lost 3 bases, and 11 bases lay between the germline ends. The CDR3 is 15 amino acids.

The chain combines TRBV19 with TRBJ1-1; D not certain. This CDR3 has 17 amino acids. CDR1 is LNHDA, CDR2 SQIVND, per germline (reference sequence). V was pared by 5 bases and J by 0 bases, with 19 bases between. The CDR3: CASSPLSHSGLNTEAFF. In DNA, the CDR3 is TGTGCCAGTAGTCCTCTTTCCCACAGCGGATTGAACACTGAAGCTTTCTTT.

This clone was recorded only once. This CDR3 is CASSQDLNRGRNNEQFF. CDR3 nucleotides: TGCGCCAGCAGCCAAGACTTGAACAGGGGAAGGAACAATGAGCAGTTCTTC. The chain is built from TRBV4-1 and TRBJ2-1; TRBD1 matches at 7 bases. From germline, CDR1 is MGHRA and CDR2 YSYEKL. This CDR3 comprises 17 residues. The ends lost 0 bases at V and 5 bases at J; junction bases unmatched: 10.

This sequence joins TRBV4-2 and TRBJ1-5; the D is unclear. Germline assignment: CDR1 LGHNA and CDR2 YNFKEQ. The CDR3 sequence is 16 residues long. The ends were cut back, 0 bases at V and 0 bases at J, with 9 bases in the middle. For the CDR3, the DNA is TGTGCCAGCAGCCAAGATCCCGGGGATAGCAATCAGCCCCAGCATTTT. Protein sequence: CASSQDPGDSNQPQHF.

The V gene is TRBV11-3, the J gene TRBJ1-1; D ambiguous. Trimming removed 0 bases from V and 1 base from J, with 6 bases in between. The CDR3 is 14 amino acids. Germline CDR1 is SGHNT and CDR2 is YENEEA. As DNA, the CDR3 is TGTGCCAGCAGCTTAGATGGGCAGAACACTGAAGCTTTCTTT. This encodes CASSLDGQNTEAFF.

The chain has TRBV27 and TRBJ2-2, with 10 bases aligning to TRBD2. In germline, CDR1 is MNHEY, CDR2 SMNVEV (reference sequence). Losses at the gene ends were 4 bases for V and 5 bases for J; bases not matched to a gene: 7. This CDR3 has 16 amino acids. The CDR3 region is CASSSTSGLGTGELFF. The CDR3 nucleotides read TGTGCCAGCAGTTCGACTAGCGGGCTAGGGACCGGGGAGCTGTTTTTT.

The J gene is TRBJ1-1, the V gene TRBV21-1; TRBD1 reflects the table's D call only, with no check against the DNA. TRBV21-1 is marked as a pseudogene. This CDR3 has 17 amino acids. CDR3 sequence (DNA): TGTGCCAGCAGCAAATCAGTTTTGGACAGGCCGAACACTGAAGCTTTCTTT. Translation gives CASSKSVLDRPNTEAFF.

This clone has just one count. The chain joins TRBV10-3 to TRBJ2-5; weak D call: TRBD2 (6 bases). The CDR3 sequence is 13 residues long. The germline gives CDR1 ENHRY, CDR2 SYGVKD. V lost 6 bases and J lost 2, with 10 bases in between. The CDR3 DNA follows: TGTGCCATCAGGGGGACTTCTCAAGAGACCCAGTACTTC. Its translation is CAIRGTSQETQYF.

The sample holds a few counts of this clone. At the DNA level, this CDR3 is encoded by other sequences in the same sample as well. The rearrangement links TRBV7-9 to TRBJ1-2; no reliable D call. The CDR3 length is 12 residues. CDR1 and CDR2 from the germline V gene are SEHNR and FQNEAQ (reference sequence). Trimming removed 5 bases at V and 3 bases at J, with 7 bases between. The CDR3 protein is CASSPGDYGYTF. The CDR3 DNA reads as TGTGCCAGCAGCCCCGGGGACTATGGCTACACCTTC.

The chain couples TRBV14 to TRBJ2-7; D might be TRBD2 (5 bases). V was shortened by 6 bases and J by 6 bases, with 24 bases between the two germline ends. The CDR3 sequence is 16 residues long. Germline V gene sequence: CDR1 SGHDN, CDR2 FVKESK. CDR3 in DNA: TGTGCCAGCAGTCAACAGATAACCCTAGCTGTGGGCGAGCAGTACTTC. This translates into CASSQQITLAVGEQYF. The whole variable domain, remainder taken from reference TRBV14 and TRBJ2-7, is EAGVTQFPSHSVIEKGQTVTLRCDPISGHDNLYWYRRVMGKEIKFLLHFVKESKQDESGMPNNRFLAERTGGTYSTLKVQPAELEDSGVYFCASSQQITLAVGEQYFGPGTRLTVT.